One sample yielded the 30 T cell receptor beta chains listed below, sequenced in a study of identifying expanded T cells in peripheral blood. The assay was immunoSEQ multiplex PCR, and TCRdb's table has in-frame clones only and misses some. The top ten hold 13% to 15% of the sample, which has about 98,000 clones, approximately 90% seen once. The specimen sequenced was blood. Every receptor here comes from a person aged 18 to 75 in good health.

The V call is TRBV7-9, the J call TRBJ2-2; D call uncertain. Trimming took off 6 bases at V and 5 bases at J, with 10 bases between the two ends. The germline CDR1 and CDR2 sequences are SEHNR and FQNEAQ (reference sequence). The CDR3 contains 13 residues. The CDR3 loop is CASRALGTGELFF. DNA for the CDR3: TGTGCCAGCAGAGCTTTGGGTACCGGGGAGCTGTTTTTT. The variable domain in full, with the rest retrieved from reference TRBV7-9 and TRBJ2-2, is DTGVSQNPRHKITKRGQNVTFRCDPISEHNRLYWYRQTLGQGPEFLTYFQNEAQLEKSRLLSDRFSAERPKGSFSTLEIQRTEQGDSAMYLCASRALGTGELFFGEGSRLTVL.

The chain uses TRBV28 and TRBJ1-2, with 8 bases fitting TRBD1. CDR3 length equals 14 residues. V lost 7 bases and J lost 6; bases outside the gene matches: 10. Germline CDR1 reads MDHEN; CDR2 reads SYDVKM. The CDR3 loop reads CASIFRGQLDGYTF. CDR3 coding DNA: TGTGCCAGCATATTCAGGGGGCAACTCGATGGCTACACCTTC.

The rearrangement joins TRBV6-4 to TRBJ2-1; D gene ambiguous. This CDR3 has 12 amino acids. Germline assignment: CDR1 MRHNA and CDR2 SNTAGT. Trimming left V 4 bases short and J 7 bases short, with 8 bases between. CDR3 DNA: TGTGCCAGCAGTGTCAGTGATAATGAGCAGTTCTTC. Amino acid sequence: CASSVSDNEQFF.

The V and J genes are TRBV28 and TRBJ1-2; D might be TRBD1 (6 bases). CDR1 and CDR2 (germline): MDHEN, SYDVKM. This CDR3 region has 12 residues. Trimming left V 5 bases short and J 7 bases short, with 11 bases between. The DNA of the CDR3 is TGTGCCAGCAGTAGGGGGGCGAGTGGCTACACCTTC. The encoded protein is CASSRGASGYTF.

This clone showed up just once. The chain links TRBV28 to TRBJ1-5, with TRBD1 identical over 7 bases. The CDR3 runs to 14 residues. J was trimmed by 6 bases and V by 5 bases; bases with no gene match: 7. CDR1 is MDHEN and CDR2 is SYDVKM in the germline V gene. CDR3 bases: TGTGCCAGCAGTCCGGGACAGCCGTCTCAGCCCCAGCATTTT. Translated, it gives CASSPGQPSQPQHF.

This chain connects TRBV6-5 to TRBJ1-6, with 7 bases matching TRBD1. Germline V lookup: CDR1 MNHEY, CDR2 SVGAGI. Germline trimming cut 0 bases from V and 9 bases from J; bases unmatched to any gene: 8. The CDR3 has 16 residues. For the CDR3, the DNA is TGTGCCAGCAGTTACTCGTTCACAGGGGCGGGTTCACCCCTCCACTTT. It translates to CASSYSFTGAGSPLHF.

This clone has just one count. The V and J genes are TRBV4-2 and TRBJ2-6, with D possibly matching TRBD2 (7 bases). The V end lost 2 bases, the J end lost 0 bases, and 8 bases lay between the germline ends. The CDR3 consists of 16 residues. CDR1 is LGHNA, CDR2 YNFKEQ, per germline. The CDR3, as DNA: TGTGCCAGCAGCCAAAGGGGGGGCTCTGGGGCCAACGTCCTGACTTTC. Its protein is CASSQRGGSGANVLTF.

This clone was observed a single time. The rearrangement joins TRBV16 to TRBJ1-2; 9 nucleotides agree with TRBD1. The length of the CDR3 is 16 residues. The V and J ends lost 3 bases and 9 bases, in that order; junction bases with no gene match: 14. The V gene's germline CDR1 is KGHSY and CDR2 FQNENV. Here the CDR3 reads CASSHRAPGQGYSYTF. CDR3 DNA: TGTGCCAGCAGCCATAGGGCTCCGGGACAGGGTTATAGCTACACCTTC.

The genes are TRBV29-1 and TRBJ1-1; perhaps TRBD1 as D (5 bases). The germline V gene encodes CDR1 SQVTM and CDR2 ANQGSEA. The CDR3 totals 15 residues. The ends were cut back, 0 bases at V and 10 bases at J, with 21 bases in the middle. The CDR3 here is CSVEDSWDRGLGAFF. The DNA of the CDR3 is TGCAGCGTTGAAGATTCTTGGGACCGAGGCTTGGGAGCTTTCTTT.

The V gene is TRBV5-1, the J gene TRBJ1-1; D uncertain. Trimming removed 2 bases from V and 3 bases from J, with 8 bases in between. Germline V lookup: CDR1 SGHRS, CDR2 YFSETQ. CDR3 length: 13 residues. CDR3 coding DNA: TGCGCCAGCAGCTTAACCTCATACACTGAAGCTTTCTTT. It yields the protein CASSLTSYTEAFF.

The chain combines TRBV5-1 with TRBJ2-7, with a possible D match to TRBD1 (5 bases). V was shortened by 0 bases and J by 3 bases, with 7 bases between the two germline ends. Germline assignment: CDR1 SGHRS and CDR2 YFSETQ. This CDR3 has 13 amino acids. CDR3 sequence reads: CASSLARDYEQYF. CDR3 nucleotide sequence: TGCGCCAGCAGCTTGGCCAGGGACTACGAGCAGTACTTC.

This clone appeared a few times. The chain combines TRBV14 with TRBJ1-6; D is uncertain. With 8 bases removed from V and 13 bases from J, the gap between germline ends came to 12 bases. Germline CDR1 reads SGHDN; CDR2 reads FVKESK. The CDR3 covers 11 residues. The CDR3 sequence is CASSSPGPLHF. CDR3 in DNA: TGTGCCAGCTCCTCGCCTGGGCCCCTCCACTTT.

This chain uses TRBV13 with TRBJ2-3, with TRBD1 identical over 8 bases. The V segment lost 5 bases and the J segment 11 bases; nucleotides outside the gene matches: 9. Germline CDR1 is PRHDT and CDR2 is FYEKMQ (reference sequence). This CDR3 has 13 residues. For the CDR3, the DNA is TGTGCCAGCAGCCAGATTGGACAGGGTATGCAGTATTTT. As protein: CASSQIGQGMQYF. The complete variable domain, with remaining parts taken from reference TRBV13 and TRBJ2-3, reads AAGVIQSPRHLIKEKRETATLKCYPIPRHDTVYWYQQGPGQDPQFLISFYEKMQSDKGSIPDRFSAQQFSDYHSELNMSSLELGDSALYFCASSQIGQGMQYFGPGTRLTVL.

The V and J genes are TRBV6-4 and TRBJ2-1, with 8 positions matching TRBD1. The CDR3 is 14 residues long. The germline CDR1 and CDR2 sequences are MRHNA and SNTAGT. The ends lost 10 bases at V and 6 bases at J; junction bases unmatched: 11. The CDR3 loop reads CATSQGDQLNEQFF. The CDR3 DNA sequence: TGTGCCACCTCACAGGGGGACCAGCTCAATGAGCAGTTCTTC.

Notes on this clone: Other DNA sequences in this sample translate to the same CDR3. The chain is built from TRBV11-2 and TRBJ2-7, with 9 positions matching TRBD1. V lost 5 bases to trimming and J lost 4 bases; unmatched junction nucleotides: 3. Per the germline V gene, CDR1 is SGHAT and CDR2 is FQNNGV. The CDR3 runs to 13 residues. The CDR3 DNA reads TGTGCCAGCAGCCTACAGGGGGCTTACGAGCAGTACTTC. This gives the protein CASSLQGAYEQYF.

The gene calls are TRBV10-1 and TRBJ2-1, with D unclear. CDR3 length: 14 amino acids. V was clipped by 4 bases and J by 5 bases, with 12 bases between them. Germline V gene data show CDR1 as WNHNN and CDR2 as SYGVQD (reference sequence). The CDR3 loop reads CASSVIGSNNEQFF. In nucleotides, the CDR3 is TGCGCCAGCAGTGTAATAGGATCCAACAATGAGCAGTTCTTC.

The chain combines TRBV29-1 with TRBJ1-5; D is unresolved. CDR3 length: 13 residues. Trimming pared 5 bases from V and 11 bases from J, leaving 19 bases between. CDR1 and CDR2 from the germline V gene are SQVTM and ANQGSEA. CDR3 in amino acids: CSVSSEGPGSQHF. CDR3 DNA sequence: TGCAGCGTTTCCTCTGAAGGGCCCGGGTCCCAGCATTTT.

Concerning this clone itself: A junction end diverges from the germline sequence, so it may reflect a read error. The chain carries TRBV27 and TRBJ1-4; D unclear. The CDR3 is 17 amino acids. Germline CDR1 and CDR2: MNHEY and SMNVEV (reference sequence). CDR3 coding DNA: TGTGCCATCAGTTTCGACGGACTTTTAGCAACTAATGAAAAACTGTTTTTT. Translation gives CAISFDGLLATNEKLFF.

The rearrangement joins TRBV7-2 to TRBJ1-1, with 7 bases lining up with TRBD1. With V trimmed by 6 bases and J by 3 bases, 10 bases remained unmatched. Germline-derived CDR1 and CDR2 are SGHTA and FQGNSA. This CDR3 has 15 residues. The CDR3 loop reads CASSSSTGWHTEAFF. CDR3 sequence (DNA): TGTGCCAGCAGTTCCTCGACAGGGTGGCACACTGAAGCTTTCTTT.

The rearrangement links TRBV21-1 to TRBJ2-7; the table's D call TRBD1 went unverified against the DNA. TRBV21-1 is designated a pseudogene. This CDR3 has 18 residues. CDR3 protein: CASSKAPRAGGFTYEQYF. The DNA of the CDR3 is TGTGCCAGCAGCAAAGCCCCACGAGCAGGGGGATTTACCTACGAGCAGTACTTC.

The rearrangement uses TRBV12-5 and TRBJ2-3, with D hard to call. The V end was cut by 3 bases, the J end by 0 bases, with 7 bases between. In germline, CDR1 is LGHNT, CDR2 FRNRAP. The CDR3 length is 14 residues. CDR3 sequence (DNA): TGTGCTAGTGGTTTTCGGCTTAGCACAGATACGCAGTATTTT. Translating it yields CASGFRLSTDTQYF.

This chain links TRBV7-3 with TRBJ2-7, with 11 bases aligning to TRBD2. The CDR3 contains 16 residues. V trimming: 0 bases; J trimming: 1 base; junction bases outside the gene matches: 2. Germline lookup yields CDR1 SGHTA and CDR2 FQGTGA. This CDR3 reads CASSLTRTSGSYEQYF. The DNA of the CDR3 is TGTGCCAGCAGCTTAACCCGGACTAGCGGGTCCTACGAGCAGTACTTC.

The V and J genes are TRBV2 and TRBJ2-1; either TRBD1 or TRBD2 may supply D (6 bases each). The CDR3 consists of 15 residues. Germline V gene sequence: CDR1 SNHLY, CDR2 FYNNEI. Trimming took 3 bases from V and 3 from J, leaving 12 bases between them. CDR3 in DNA: TGTGCCAGCAGTGATTGGGGGGCCCTCTACAATGAGCAGTTCTTC. It specifies CASSDWGALYNEQFF.

The chain employs TRBV30 and TRBJ2-5; D ambiguous. Germline V gene lookup returns CDR1 GTSNPN and CDR2 SVGIG (reference sequence). Trimming pared 0 bases from V and 5 bases from J, leaving 10 bases between. CDR3 length: 13 residues. CDR3 amino acids: CAWSVLALETQYF. CDR3 nucleotide sequence: TGTGCCTGGAGTGTACTTGCGTTGGAGACCCAGTACTTC.

Details on this clone: At the DNA level, this CDR3 is encoded by other sequences in the same sample as well. V and J are TRBV18 and TRBJ2-7; D is possibly TRBD1 (6 bases). V shed 6 bases and J shed 4 bases, with 13 bases lying between them. The CDR3 length is 13 residues. Germline CDR1 KGHSH, CDR2 LQKENI. Here the CDR3 reads CASSPGQFYEQYF. CDR3 DNA: TGTGCCAGCTCTCCGGGACAATTTTACGAGCAGTACTTC. Full variable domain (rest looked up from reference TRBV18 and TRBJ2-7): NAGVMQNPRHLVRRRGQEARLRCSPMKGHSHVYWYRQLPEEGLKFMVYLQKENIIDESGMPKERFSAEFPKEGPSILRIQQVVRGDSAAYFCASSPGQFYEQYFGPGTRLTVT.

The genes are TRBV18 and TRBJ2-2; D possibly corresponds to TRBD1 (6 bases). V lost 3 bases and J 2 bases, leaving 13 bases between the germline ends. This CDR3 is 16 amino acids long. Germline CDR1 KGHSH, CDR2 LQKENI. CDR3 protein: CASSPPGQRNTGELFF. CDR3 DNA: TGTGCCAGCTCACCGCCCGGACAGAGAAACACCGGGGAGCTGTTTTTT.

This chain links TRBV6-6 with TRBJ1-4; D not resolved. V was clipped by 4 bases and J by 2 bases, with 11 bases between them. Germline V CDR1 and CDR2: MNHNY, SVGAGI (reference sequence). The length of the CDR3 is 15 residues. CDR3 nucleotide sequence: TGTGCCAGCAGTTCCCTCAAAGGCACTAATGAAAAACTGTTTTTT. Its protein product is CASSSLKGTNEKLFF.

On this clone: With a far larger clone one base away, a read error is the likely cause. The chain recombines TRBV5-6 with TRBJ2-7; 10 bases match TRBD1. CDR3 length equals 16 residues. In germline, CDR1 is SGHDT, CDR2 YYEEEE. V shed 5 bases and J 6 bases; nucleotides not matched to a gene: 14. CDR3 protein: CASRFQSRTGGSEQYF. The CDR3 region has the DNA TGTGCCAGCAGATTCCAGTCCAGGACAGGGGGATCCGAGCAGTACTTC.

The rearrangement links TRBV5-1 to TRBJ2-1; weak D call: TRBD2 (6 bases). Germline CDR1 SGHRS, CDR2 YFSETQ. There are 16 residues in the CDR3. Trimming shortened V by 6 bases and J by 8 bases, and 24 bases separated the two germline ends. The CDR3 DNA follows: TGCGCCAGCACCCCCGCTACAGGCGGGGCACAAGATGAGCAGTTCTTC. It codes for CASTPATGGAQDEQFF. Looking up the rest from reference TRBV5-1 and TRBJ2-1 gives the full variable domain: KAGVTQTPRYLIKTRGQQVTLSCSPISGHRSVSWYQQTPGQGLQFLFEYFSETQRNKGNFPGRFSGRQFSNSRSEMNVSTLELGDSALYLCASTPATGGAQDEQFFGPGTRLTVL.

This rearrangement joins TRBV5-6 to TRBJ2-3; 11 bases are a match to TRBD2. Looked up from germline, CDR1 is SGHDT and CDR2 is YYEEEE. Trimming at V came to 1 base and at J to 1 base, leaving 5 bases not matched to a gene. The CDR3 is 17 amino acids. The CDR3 loop is CASSLFGTSGRTDTQYF. CDR3 bases: TGTGCCAGCAGCTTGTTCGGGACTAGCGGTCGCACAGATACGCAGTATTTT.